A selection of T cell receptor beta chains follows, all from one sample in a study of metastatic and nonmetastatic thyroid tumors. From the PCR reads, TCRdb re-called clones with MiXCR. Here the sample spans under 95,000 clones, 8.6% being singletons. The sample consisted of blood. The origin of the receptors is a female donor with papillary thyroid cancer or a benign thyroid nodule (not recorded which). Some clones in this sample may be carry-over from other donors' samples. Each CDR3 is given with its conserved first and last residue. The D gene is left open where the match is weak. Size is stated for part of the rows, as once, few or many counts, or as a class when the clone is expanded.

v_gene: TRBV11-2; abundance: many; j_gene: TRBJ2-7; d_gene: NA; CDR3aa: CASSQYVQWGGYEQYF; CDR3nt: TGTGCCAGCAGTCAATACGTACAGTGGGGCGGCTACGAGCAGTACTTC
v_gene: TRBV6-2/TRBV6-3; abundance: medium-sized; j_gene: TRBJ2-7; d_gene: NA; CDR3aa: CASSYTTDTSYEQYF; CDR3nt: TGTGCCAGCAGTTATACTACTGACACCTCCTACGAGCAGTACTTC
v_gene: TRBV2; abundance: many; j_gene: TRBJ2-3; d_gene: NA; CDR3aa: CASSEYTDTQYF; CDR3nt: TGTGCCAGCAGTGAATATACAGATACGCAGTATTTT
v_gene: TRBV11-2; abundance: many; j_gene: TRBJ2-7; d_gene: NA; CDR3aa: CASSLDGAGEQYF; CDR3nt: TGTGCCAGCAGCTTAGATGGGGCGGGTGAGCAGTACTTC
v_gene: TRBV12-5; abundance: many; j_gene: TRBJ2-3; d_gene: NA; CDR3aa: CASGLVRGQTQYF; CDR3nt: TGTGCTAGTGGTTTGGTACGGGGACAAACGCAGTATTTT
v_gene: TRBV9; abundance: many; j_gene: TRBJ2-3; d_gene: NA; CDR3aa: CASSPEGGSTDTQYF; CDR3nt: TGTGCCAGCAGCCCCGAGGGGGGCAGCACAGATACGCAGTATTTT
v_gene: TRBV9; abundance: NA; j_gene: TRBJ2-5; d_gene: NA; CDR3aa: CASSVGGRGYQETQYF; CDR3nt: TGTGCCAGCAGCGTAGGGGGCCGGGGGTACCAAGAGACCCAGTACTTC
v_gene: TRBV6-6; abundance: many; j_gene: TRBJ2-7; d_gene: NA; CDR3aa: CASSYSIGGTYEQYF; CDR3nt: TGTGCCAGCAGTTACTCGATCGGCGGAACCTACGAGCAGTACTTC
v_gene: TRBV5-1; abundance: many; j_gene: TRBJ2-7; d_gene: TRBD1; CDR3aa: CASSLPGQGRFSYEQYF; CDR3nt: TGCGCCAGCAGCTTGCCCGGACAGGGGAGGTTTTCCTACGAGCAGTACTTC
v_gene: TRBV9; abundance: many; j_gene: TRBJ1-3; d_gene: TRBD1; CDR3aa: CASSRTGGGGNTIYF; CDR3nt: TGTGCCAGCAGCAGAACAGGGGGCGGTGGAAACACCATATATTTT
v_gene: TRBV30; abundance: NA; j_gene: TRBJ1-5; d_gene: NA; CDR3aa: CAWSSRDNQPQHF; CDR3nt: TGTGCCTGGAGTAGCAGGGACAATCAGCCCCAGCATTTT